This T cell receptor beta chain derives from a study of cytomegalovirus exposure and HLA in healthy donors. The protocol was immunoSEQ multiplex PCR, while the TCRdb copy is restricted to in-frame clones and leaves out a portion. The table shows approximately 300,000 clones, with about nine tenths occurring only once. The study drew the donors from its approximately 110-subject validation cohort, separate from the roughly 670-subject first cohort. V shed 4 bases and J 7 bases; nucleotides not matched to a gene: 7. This CDR3 is built from 15 residues. Germline CDR1 and CDR2: SGHTA and FQGTGA. Sequencing was performed on PBMCs. V gene TRBV7-3 combines with J gene TRBJ2-2, with TRBD1 matching 9 bases. The sequence was obtained from a woman aged 18-30 years in good health and CMV-seronegative. The CDR3 nucleotides read TGTGCCAGCAGCTACGGGACAGGGCGCAGCGGGGAGCTGTTTTTT. It encodes CASSYGTGRSGELFF. Filled out from reference TRBV7-3 and TRBJ2-2, the complete variable domain reads GAGVSQTPSNKVTEKGKYVELRCDPISGHTALYWYRQSLGQGPEFLIYFQGTGAADDSGLPNDRFFAVRPEGSVSTLKIQRTERGDSAVYLCASSYGTGRSGELFFGEGSRLTVL.